The clone carrying this TCR beta chain has more than one count but fewer than ten. Its antigen is not known. CDR1 and CDR2 (germline): MNHEY, SVGAGI. The CDR3 is made up of 14 amino acids. V lost 4 bases to trimming and J lost 5 bases; unmatched junction nucleotides: 6. The entry originates in a study of T cell responses to AZD1222 COVID-19 vaccine. Study outcomes and limitations: Donor demographics were predominantly white British with a female majority; clonal diversity may be underestimated. CD4 TCRs covered the whole spike, strongest at regions 160-218 and 743-854.

Assay: immunoSEQ multiplex PCR; the TCRdb copy retains only in-frame clones and omits some. This sample has 150,000 to 200,000 clones, with around 93% found just once. This receptor was taken from an adult in good health. This chain joins TRBV6-5 and TRBJ1-1; 8 bases agree with TRBD1. This material consisted of peripheral blood, taken on day 0 of AZD1222 vaccination. The CDR3 bases are TGTGCCAGCAGTTTTAGGACAGGGATTACTGAAGCTTTCTTT. As protein: CASSFRTGITEAFF.